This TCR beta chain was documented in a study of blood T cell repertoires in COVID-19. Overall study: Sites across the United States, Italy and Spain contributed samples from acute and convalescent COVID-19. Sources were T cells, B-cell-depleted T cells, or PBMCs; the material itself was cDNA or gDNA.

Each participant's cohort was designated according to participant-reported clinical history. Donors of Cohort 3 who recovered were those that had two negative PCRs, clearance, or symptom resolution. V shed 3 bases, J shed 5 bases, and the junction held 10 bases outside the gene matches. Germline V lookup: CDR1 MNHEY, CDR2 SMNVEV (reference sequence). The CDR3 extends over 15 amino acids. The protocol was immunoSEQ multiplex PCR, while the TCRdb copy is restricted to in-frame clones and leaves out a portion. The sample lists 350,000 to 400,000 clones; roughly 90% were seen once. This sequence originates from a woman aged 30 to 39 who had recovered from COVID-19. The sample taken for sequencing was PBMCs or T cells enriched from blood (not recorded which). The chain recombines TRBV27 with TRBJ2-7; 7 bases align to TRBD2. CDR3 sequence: CASSFSGPPVDEQYF. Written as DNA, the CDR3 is TGTGCCAGCAGTTTTAGCGGGCCCCCCGTAGACGAGCAGTACTTC.